This entry is about one TCR beta chain. Buffy coats from healthy blood donors served as controls. The trim removed 7 bases at V and 7 bases at J, leaving 15 bases unmatched. The CDR3 extends over 15 amino acids. Germline CDR1 SNHLY, CDR2 FYNNEI. Measured with immunoSEQ multiplex PCR; TCRdb has only the in-frame clones, and not every one. The sample lists roughly 26,000 clones; roughly 79% were seen once. This sample stems from a study of STAT5B mutations in CD4+ large granular lymphocyte leukemia. Sample: CD4+ T cells from blood buffy coats. This chain joins TRBV2 and TRBJ2-7; 8 bases agree with TRBD2. The receptor was derived from a human donor in good health. The DNA of the CDR3 is TGTGCCAGCAAGCCGTTCGGGACTAGGGGAAGGGAGCAGTACTTC. Its translation is CASKPFGTRGREQYF.